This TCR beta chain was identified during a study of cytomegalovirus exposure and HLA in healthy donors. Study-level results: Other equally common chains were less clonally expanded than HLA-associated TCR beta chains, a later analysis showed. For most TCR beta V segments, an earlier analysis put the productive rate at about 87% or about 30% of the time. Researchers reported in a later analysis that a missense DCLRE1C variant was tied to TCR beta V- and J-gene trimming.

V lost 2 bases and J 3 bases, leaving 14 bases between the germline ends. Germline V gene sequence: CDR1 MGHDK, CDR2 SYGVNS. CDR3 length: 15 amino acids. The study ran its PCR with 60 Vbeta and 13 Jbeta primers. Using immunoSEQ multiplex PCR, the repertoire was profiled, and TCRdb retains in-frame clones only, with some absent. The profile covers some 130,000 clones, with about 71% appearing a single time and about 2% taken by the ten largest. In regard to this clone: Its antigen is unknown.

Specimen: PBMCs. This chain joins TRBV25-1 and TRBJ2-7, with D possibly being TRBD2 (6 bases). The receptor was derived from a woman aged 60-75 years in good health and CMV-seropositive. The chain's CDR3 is CASSEGSGWDYEQYF. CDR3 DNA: TGTGCCAGCAGTGAAGGGAGCGGGTGGGACTACGAGCAGTACTTC.